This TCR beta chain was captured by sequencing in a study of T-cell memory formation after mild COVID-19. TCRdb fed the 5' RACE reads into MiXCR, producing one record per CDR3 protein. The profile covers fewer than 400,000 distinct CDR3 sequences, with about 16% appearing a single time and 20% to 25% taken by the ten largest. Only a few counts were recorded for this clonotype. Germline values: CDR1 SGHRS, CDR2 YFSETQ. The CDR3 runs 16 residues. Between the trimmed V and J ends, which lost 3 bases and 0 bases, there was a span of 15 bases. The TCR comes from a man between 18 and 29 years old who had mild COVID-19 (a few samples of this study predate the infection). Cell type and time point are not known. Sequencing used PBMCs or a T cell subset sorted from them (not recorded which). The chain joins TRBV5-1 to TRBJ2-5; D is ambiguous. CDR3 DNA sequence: TGCGCCAGCAGCTCCCATCCCCAGACTGACCAAGAGACCCAGTACTTC. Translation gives CASSSHPQTDQETQYF.